This T cell receptor beta chain was documented in a study of post-analysis software for immune sequencing data. General observations from the study: About five TRBV segments, including TRBV5-6, TRBV5-1 and TRBV20-1, were more frequent in patients than controls. Relative to controls, patients with multiple sclerosis showed significantly lower normalized Chao1 diversity.

Unique molecular identifiers tagged the TCR beta cDNA libraries. In TCRdb, the PCR reads were re-called with MiXCR into one record per CDR3 protein. Of over 700,000 distinct CDR3 sequences listed, approximately 30% are singletons. Remarks on this clonotype: The target antigen is unknown.

V gave up 3 bases and J gave up 5 bases; unmatched junction bases: 10. The CDR3 spans 16 residues. CDR1 is SQVTM and CDR2 is ANQGSEA in the germline V gene. Material for sequencing was blood. This rearrangement joins TRBV29-1 to TRBJ1-4; TRBD1 aligns across 9 bases. The origin of this receptor is a girl between 10 and 17 years old with multiple sclerosis. CDR3 protein: CSVEIAGTGKNEKLFF. CDR3 coding DNA: TGCAGCGTTGAGATCGCCGGGACAGGGAAGAATGAAAAACTGTTTTTT.